Below are 14 T cell receptor beta chains sequenced from a single sample in a study of CD8 T cells in Susac syndrome. RNA was extracted with the RNeasy kit, and a quantity of roughly 0.45 to 1 ug was reverse transcribed using random hexamers. MiXCR, run by TCRdb on the immunoSEQ multiplex PCR reads, gives a single entry per CDR3 protein. The data show around 80,000 distinct CDR3 sequences, 95% to 96% seen once. Sequencing was done on a sample of CD8+ T cells from PBMCs. The receptor set was obtained from a human donor with Susac syndrome.

The chain has TRBV29-1 and TRBJ2-1, with D perhaps matching TRBD1 (6 bases). Germline CDR1 is SQVTM and CDR2 is ANQGSEA. CDR3 length: 14 residues. Trimming pared 4 bases from V and 0 bases from J, leaving 10 bases between. The CDR3 region is CSVGTGSSYNEQFF. In DNA form, the CDR3 reads TGCAGCGTTGGAACAGGGAGCTCCTACAATGAGCAGTTCTTC.

This chain joins TRBV18 and TRBJ2-7; perhaps TRBD2 as D (5 bases). Germline V gives CDR1 KGHSH, CDR2 LQKENI. CDR3 size: 13 residues. Trimming left V 0 bases short and J 3 bases short, with 6 bases between. Here the CDR3 DNA reads TGTGCCAGCTCACCACCTGAGGGCTACGAGCAGTACGTC. Residues: CASSPPEGYEQYV.

The chain links TRBV29-1 to TRBJ2-5; D is possibly TRBD2 (6 bases). The CDR3 length is 11 residues. CDR1 is SQVTM, CDR2 ANQGSEA, per germline. V was trimmed by 1 base and J by 13 bases, leaving 13 bases between them. CDR3 DNA sequence: TGCAGCGTTGAAGCGAATAGCGGAGCGTACTTC. Translation gives CSVEANSGAYF.

V usage is TRBV20-1 and J usage is TRBJ2-7; D not resolved. This CDR3 region has 13 residues. Trimming cost V 0 bases and J 2 bases, with 8 bases left between them. Germline CDR1 reads DFQATT; CDR2 reads SNEGSKA (reference sequence). CDR3 nucleotide sequence: TGCAGTGCTAGAGATAAAGGGCCCTACGAGCAGTACTTC. It is translated as CSARDKGPYEQYF.

The V call is TRBV20-1, the J call TRBJ2-5; 11 bases agree with TRBD1. The CDR3 extends over 15 amino acids. After removal of 3 bases from V and 2 bases from J, the junction contained 5 bases not matched to a gene. Germline CDR1 and CDR2: DFQATT and SNEGSKA (reference sequence). The DNA for the CDR3 is TGCAGTGCTAGGGGTCGGGACAGGGGGCAAGAGACCCAGTACTTC. Protein: CSARGRDRGQETQYF.

V is TRBV12-3 or TRBV12-4 and J is TRBJ1-1, with D tentatively TRBD1 (6 bases). V shed 3 bases and J shed 7 bases, with 15 bases lying between them. This CDR3 is built from 14 residues. DNA for the CDR3: TGTGCCAGCAGTTTCAAGGGGGTCATTGATGAAGCTTTCTTT. It codes for CASSFKGVIDEAFF.

V and J are TRBV4-3 and TRBJ2-5; D unclear. In germline, CDR1 is LGHNA, CDR2 YSLEER. CDR3 length: 14 residues. Between the trimmed V and J ends, which lost 0 bases and 2 bases, there was a span of 7 bases. The CDR3 loop reads CASSQDWVQETQYF. The CDR3 region has the DNA TGCGCCAGCAGCCAAGATTGGGTGCAAGAGACCCAGTACTTC.

The chain combines TRBV14 with TRBJ2-1, with 10 bases that match TRBD1. The germline CDR1 and CDR2 sequences are SGHDN and FVKESK. This CDR3 region has 14 residues. J was trimmed by 5 bases and V by 3 bases; bases with no gene match: 1. CDR3 protein: CASSQDRGDNEQFF. The CDR3 DNA follows: TGTGCCAGCAGCCAGGACAGGGGGGACAATGAGCAGTTCTTC.

The chain carries TRBV10-3 and TRBJ2-2, with D uncertain. The CDR3 totals 13 residues. Germline values: CDR1 ENHRY, CDR2 SYGVKD. The germline V and J ends were trimmed by 7 bases and 3 bases, with 9 bases remaining between them. The CDR3 spells CAIKASDTGELFF. CDR3 in DNA: TGTGCCATCAAGGCATCGGACACCGGGGAGCTGTTTTTT.

CDR3 sequence reads: CASRHRDSYSPLHF. DNA of the CDR3: TGTGCCAGCAGGCACCGGGACTCGTATTCACCCCTCCACTTT. This rearrangement joins TRBV7-9 to TRBJ1-6; D is possibly TRBD1 (5 bases). In germline, CDR1 is SEHNR, CDR2 FQNEAQ (reference sequence). This CDR3 is built from 14 residues. Deletions cut 6 bases from V and 8 bases from J, with 14 bases between. The full variable domain, its missing parts supplied by reference TRBV7-9 and TRBJ1-6, is DTGVSQNPRHKITKRGQNVTFRCDPISEHNRLYWYRQTLGQGPEFLTYFQNEAQLEKSRLLSDRFSAERPKGSFSTLEIQRTEQGDSAMYLCASRHRDSYSPLHFGNGTRLTVT.

This chain connects TRBV27 to TRBJ2-3, with a possible D match to TRBD2 (7 bases). The CDR3 has 15 amino acids. Germline V CDR1 and CDR2: MNHEY, SMNVEV (reference sequence). Trimming left V 3 bases short and J 1 base short, with 11 bases between. Written as DNA, the CDR3 is TGTGCCAGCAGTTTCTCGGGGGGCGGCACAGATACGCAGTATTTT. It codes for CASSFSGGGTDTQYF.

This sequence joins TRBV12-5 and TRBJ2-1, with a tentative D call TRBD2 (6 bases). The length of the CDR3 is 13 residues. Germline V gives CDR1 LGHNT, CDR2 FRNRAP. V was trimmed by 7 bases and J by 7 bases, leaving 14 bases between them. The CDR3 DNA sequence: TGTGCTAGTGAATTGGGGGGTCAGAATGAGCAGTTCTTC. As protein: CASELGGQNEQFF. Supplemented by reference TRBV12-5 and TRBJ2-1, the full variable domain reads DARVTQTPRHKVTEMGQEVTMRCQPILGHNTVFWYRQTMMQGLELLAYFRNRAPLDDSGMPKDRFSAEMPDATLATLKIQPSEPRDSAVYFCASELGGQNEQFFGPGTRLTVL.

The genes are TRBV24-1 and TRBJ2-1; 12 positions match TRBD2. This CDR3 has 21 residues. With 4 bases clipped from V and 0 bases from J, the junction kept 15 bases outside the gene matches. Germline lookup yields CDR1 KGHDR and CDR2 SFDVKD. CDR3: CATSESGLAGRFLSSYNEQFF. The CDR3 coding sequence is TGTGCCACCAGTGAGTCGGGACTAGCGGGCCGCTTCCTAAGCTCCTACAATGAGCAGTTCTTC.

The V gene is TRBV11-2, the J gene TRBJ2-1, with 9 bases fitting TRBD1. V was pared by 3 bases and J by 8 bases, with 5 bases of the junction left unmatched. CDR1 is SGHAT and CDR2 is FQNNGV in the germline V gene. The CDR3 totals 14 residues. Here the CDR3 reads CASSLETGGDEQFF. CDR3 DNA sequence: TGTGCCAGCAGCTTGGAAACAGGGGGCGATGAGCAGTTCTTC.